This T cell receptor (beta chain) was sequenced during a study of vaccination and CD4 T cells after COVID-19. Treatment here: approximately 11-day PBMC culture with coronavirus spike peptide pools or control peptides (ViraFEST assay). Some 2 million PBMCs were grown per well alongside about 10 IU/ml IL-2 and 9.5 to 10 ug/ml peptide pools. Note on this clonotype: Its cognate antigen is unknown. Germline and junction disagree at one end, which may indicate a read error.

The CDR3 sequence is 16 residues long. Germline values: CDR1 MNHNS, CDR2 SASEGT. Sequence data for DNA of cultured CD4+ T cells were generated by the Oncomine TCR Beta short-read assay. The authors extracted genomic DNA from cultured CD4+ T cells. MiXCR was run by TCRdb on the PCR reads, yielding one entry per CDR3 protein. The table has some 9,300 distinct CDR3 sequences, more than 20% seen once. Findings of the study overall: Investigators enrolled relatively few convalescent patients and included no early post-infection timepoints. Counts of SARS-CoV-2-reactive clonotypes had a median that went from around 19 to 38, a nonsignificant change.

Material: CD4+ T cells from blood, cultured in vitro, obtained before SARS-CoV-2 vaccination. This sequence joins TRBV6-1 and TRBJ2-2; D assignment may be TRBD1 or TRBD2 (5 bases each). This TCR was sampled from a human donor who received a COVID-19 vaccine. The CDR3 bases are TGTGCCAGCACCCCTAGTCCGGGGACGAACGCCGGGGAGCTGTTTTTT. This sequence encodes CASTPSPGTNAGELFF.